These 23 T cell receptor beta chains came from one sample sequenced in a study of CD8 T cells in ankylosing spondylitis. TCRdb re-called the 5' RACE reads through MiXCR, storing one row per CDR3 protein. Counted here are more than 150,000 distinct CDR3 sequences, approximately 10% occurring once; the ten biggest clones make up around 29%. Sequencing input: blood, either unsorted or a sorted T cell fraction (not recorded which). The receptor set was obtained from a male donor with ankylosing spondylitis or in good health (not recorded which).

This clonotype has ten or more counts. The rearrangement joins TRBV19 to TRBJ1-1; the D is unclear. The V end was cut by 7 bases, the J end by 5 bases, with 11 bases between. CDR1 and CDR2 from the germline V gene are LNHDA and SQIVND (reference sequence). The CDR3 is 12 amino acids. This CDR3 reads CASKEARTEAFF. DNA for the CDR3: TGTGCCAGTAAGGAGGCGCGGACTGAAGCTTTCTTT.

Notes on this clonotype: A much larger clone sits a single nucleotide away, making a read error possible. The CDR3 sequence: CVSSRGGENEKLFF. CDR3 nucleotides: TGTGTCAGCAGTAGGGGGGGTGAGAATGAAAAACTGTTTTTT. The V and J genes are TRBV6-1 and TRBJ1-4, with D perhaps TRBD1 (6 bases). Germline CDR1 reads MNHNS; CDR2 reads SASEGT. This CDR3 region has 14 residues.

This clonotype was seen at least ten times. The chain is built from TRBV9 and TRBJ1-1; TRBD1 is a possible D gene (5 bases). The CDR3 loop spans 14 amino acids. Trimming pared 2 bases from V and 6 bases from J, leaving 14 bases between. Germline-derived CDR1 and CDR2 are SGDLS and YYNGEE. CDR3 coding DNA: TGTGCCAGCAGCGTGCGTCCCAGGGAAGCTGAAGCTTTCTTT. Translating it yields CASSVRPREAEAFF.

A word on this clonotype: One junction end does not reproduce the germline sequence, and a read error may be involved. V and J are TRBV3-1 and TRBJ2-3; TRBD2 matches 8 bases. This CDR3 comprises 15 residues. In germline, CDR1 is LGHDT, CDR2 YNNKEL (reference sequence). CDR3 DNA: TGTGCCGGCAGCAGCGCTAGCGGGAGCACAGATACGCAGTATTTT. As protein: CAGSSASGSTDTQYF.

This clonotype has a handful of counts. V and J are TRBV4-2 and TRBJ1-2; no reliable D call. The CDR3 contains 11 residues. Trimming stripped 0 bases from V and 6 bases from J, with 2 bases between. Germline CDR1 reads LGHNA; CDR2 reads YNFKEQ. In DNA form, the CDR3 reads TGTGCCAGCAGCCAAGAAGATGGCTACACCTTC. As protein: CASSQEDGYTF.

This clonotype has at least ten counts. CDR3: CASSPRTGGFDYGYTF. As DNA, the CDR3 is TGCGCCAGCAGCCCTAGGACAGGGGGCTTCGACTATGGCTACACCTTC. The chain employs TRBV5-1 and TRBJ1-2, with 11 bases fitting TRBD1. The ends lost 4 bases at V and 3 bases at J; junction bases unmatched: 8. There are 16 residues in the CDR3. The V gene's germline CDR1 is SGHRS and CDR2 YFSETQ.

This clonotype occurred many times. V and J are TRBV28 and TRBJ2-3; 8 positions match TRBD1. The trim removed 8 bases at V and 0 bases at J, leaving 16 bases unmatched. The CDR3 is 18 amino acids. CDR1 MDHEN and CDR2 SYDVKM come from the germline V gene. The CDR3 here is CASGFSVTGEESTDTQYF. The CDR3 DNA reads TGTGCCAGCGGATTCTCCGTGACAGGGGAGGAAAGCACAGATACGCAGTATTTT. The full variable domain, its missing parts supplied by reference TRBV28 and TRBJ2-3, is DVKVTQSSRYLVKRTGEKVFLECVQDMDHENMFWYRQDPGLGLRLIYFSYDVKMKEKGDIPEGYSVSREKKERFSLILESASTNQTSMYLCASGFSVTGEESTDTQYFGPGTRLTVL.

Ten or more counts support this clonotype. The rearrangement joins TRBV6-5 to TRBJ2-6; the D is unclear. Trimming took off 0 bases at V and 4 bases at J, with 16 bases between the two ends. The CDR3 runs 18 residues. Germline V CDR1 and CDR2: MNHEY, SVGAGI. The CDR3 DNA sequence: TGTGCCAGCAGTTACTCTTGGACCCCCCTCGCCGGGGCCAACGTCCTGACTTTC. It yields the protein CASSYSWTPLAGANVLTF.

This clonotype was observed a few times. This rearrangement joins TRBV5-1 to TRBJ2-1, with 7 bases aligning to TRBD1. J gave up 6 bases and V 0 bases, and 6 bases lay outside the gene matches. The CDR3 totals 15 residues. Germline CDR1 reads SGHRS; CDR2 reads YFSETQ. The CDR3 region is CASSLDRDRSNEQFF. The CDR3 nucleotides read TGCGCCAGCAGCTTGGACCGGGACAGATCCAATGAGCAGTTCTTC.

This clonotype showed up just a few times. The CDR3 here is CASSVGGTGGPNQPQHF. CDR3 DNA sequence: TGTGCCAGCAGCGTAGGAGGGACAGGGGGCCCTAATCAGCCCCAGCATTTT. V is TRBV9 and J is TRBJ1-5, with 12 bases lining up with TRBD1. CDR3 length equals 17 residues. The V gene end was trimmed by 0 bases and the J gene end by 4 bases; junction bases not matched to a gene: 5. Germline values: CDR1 SGDLS, CDR2 YYNGEE.

The chain is built from TRBV11-3 and TRBJ1-1; perhaps TRBD1 as D (5 bases). V lost 4 bases, J lost 6 bases, and 9 bases lay in between. The germline V gene encodes CDR1 SGHNT and CDR2 YENEEA. The CDR3 covers 12 residues. The CDR3 loop reads CASSSPRAEAFF. In nucleotides, the CDR3 is TGTGCCAGCAGCTCGCCCAGGGCTGAAGCTTTCTTT.

This clonotype was recorded many times. The chain links TRBV10-3 to TRBJ1-4; D is possibly TRBD1 (6 bases). Germline CDR1 and CDR2: ENHRY and SYGVKD. Between the trimmed V and J ends, which lost 4 bases and 8 bases, there was a span of 11 bases. The CDR3 runs to 13 residues. CDR3 region: CAISGQGSEKLFF. Written as DNA, the CDR3 is TGTGCCATCAGTGGGCAGGGGTCAGAAAAACTGTTTTTT.

This clonotype was detected many times. This rearrangement joins TRBV19 to TRBJ2-1, with D perhaps TRBD2 (6 bases). V was clipped by 1 base and J by 6 bases, with 13 bases between them. CDR1 is LNHDA and CDR2 is SQIVND in the germline V gene (reference sequence). The CDR3 sequence is 15 residues long. The CDR3 DNA is TGTGCCAGTAGTATAGTTAGCGGTGATATCAATGAGCAGTTCTTC. As protein: CASSIVSGDINEQFF.

On this clonotype itself: A much bigger clone sits one base away, suggesting this may be a read error. V and J are TRBV20-1 and TRBJ2-7; 7 bases align to TRBD2. V lost 6 bases to trimming and J lost 5 bases; unmatched junction nucleotides: 16. The CDR3 totals 15 residues. Looked up from germline, CDR1 is DFQATT and CDR2 is SNEGSKA (reference sequence). The CDR3 DNA follows: TGCAGTGCCTCCGGAGCGGGACGGCGTGCCAACGAGCAGTACTTC. Its protein is CSASGAGRRANEQYF.

A single count supports this clonotype. V is TRBV28 and J is TRBJ2-5, with D possibly matching TRBD2 (6 bases). The V and J ends lost 3 bases and 7 bases respectively, with 9 bases between them. The germline V gene encodes CDR1 MDHEN and CDR2 SYDVKM. The CDR3 spans 12 residues. CDR3 nucleotide sequence: TGTGCCAGCAGTTTGGAGGGCGCGACCCAGTACTTC. Protein: CASSLEGATQYF.

This clonotype was detected ten times or more. The V and J genes are TRBV6-1 and TRBJ2-2; tentatively, D is TRBD1 (6 bases). The V gene's germline CDR1 is MNHNS and CDR2 SASEGT. The CDR3 runs 16 residues. V was pared by 5 bases and J by 2 bases, with 15 bases between. The CDR3 protein is CASSTFGRGNTGELFF. DNA of the CDR3: TGTGCCAGCAGTACCTTTGGCAGGGGTAACACCGGGGAGCTGTTTTTT.

This clonotype was recorded many times. The CDR3 coding sequence is TGTGCTAGTGGTTTGGGACAGGCGACCACTGAAGCTTTCTTT. Protein sequence: CASGLGQATTEAFF. The chain combines TRBV12-5 with TRBJ1-1, with D perhaps matching TRBD1 (6 bases). In germline, CDR1 is LGHNT, CDR2 FRNRAP. CDR3 length: 14 amino acids. Trimming took 1 base from V and 4 from J, leaving 10 bases between them.

The rearrangement links TRBV6-1 to TRBJ2-3, with D possibly being TRBD2 (6 bases). The CDR3 covers 14 residues. V lost 6 bases and J lost 2, with 12 bases in between. CDR1 MNHNS and CDR2 SASEGT come from the germline V gene. The DNA for the CDR3 is TGTGCCAGCAGGCCGGGACTCGCCACAGATACGCAGTATTTT. It translates to CASRPGLATDTQYF.

Comments on this clonotype: Being one base from a much bigger clone, this may be a read error. V gene TRBV24-1 combines with J gene TRBJ1-5; D call uncertain. The CDR3 has 13 amino acids. In germline, CDR1 is KGHDR, CDR2 SFDVKD. The DNA for the CDR3 is TGTGCCACGCAAAAGGCTGGCAATCAGTCCCAGCATTTT. The encoded protein is CATQKAGNQSQHF.

The sample holds many counts of this clonotype. The CDR3 coding sequence is TGCAGTGCTCCTGGACTAGGCACAGATACGCAGTATTTT. Its translation is CSAPGLGTDTQYF. The rearrangement links TRBV20-1 to TRBJ2-3, with 7 bases that match TRBD2. J was trimmed by 1 base and V by 5 bases; bases with no gene match: 3. The V gene's germline CDR1 is DFQATT and CDR2 SNEGSKA (reference sequence). This CDR3 comprises 13 residues.

The rearrangement uses TRBV5-1 and TRBJ2-3; 9 bases align to TRBD2. CDR1 is SGHRS, CDR2 YFSETQ, per germline. The J segment lost 0 bases and the V segment lost 4 bases, leaving 15 bases of the junction unmatched. This CDR3 has 19 residues. The CDR3 DNA follows: TGCGCCAGCAGCCGCCCCGAGGTAGCGGGAGCAACTAGCACAGATACGCAGTATTTT. Its protein is CASSRPEVAGATSTDTQYF.

This clonotype has at least ten counts. The V call is TRBV5-1, the J call TRBJ2-3, with D possibly being TRBD2 (6 bases). The ends were cut back, 6 bases at V and 0 bases at J, with 14 bases in the middle. The CDR3 runs to 15 residues. Looked up from germline, CDR1 is SGHRS and CDR2 is YFSETQ. CDR3 residues: CASTLTGVSTDTQYF. Here the CDR3 DNA reads TGCGCCAGCACCCTGACGGGGGTTAGCACAGATACGCAGTATTTT.

This clonotype appeared many times. V and J are TRBV5-1 and TRBJ1-1; TRBD1 agrees at 9 bases. Per the germline V gene, CDR1 is SGHRS and CDR2 is YFSETQ. This CDR3 comprises 16 residues. J lost 1 base, V lost 4 bases, and 8 bases had no gene match. CDR3 nucleotide sequence: TGCGCCAGCAGCCCAGGGACAGGGCAGAAGAACACTGAAGCTTTCTTT. Translation gives CASSPGTGQKNTEAFF.